This T cell receptor beta chain comes out of a study of beta chain features in type 1 diabetes. Findings and limits, study-wide: A pattern of fewer insertions and more deletions at VDJ junctions was seen in type 1 diabetes patients. In cDNA sequencing, cells with high TCR expression could be over-represented. Significant though moderate, a shortening of TCRB CDR3s appeared in all four CD4+ subsets of Type 1 diabetes patients.

The authors reverse transcribed all of the isolated RNA, so sequencing captured expressed TCRB transcripts. Only in-frame clones appear in the TCRdb table, and some are missing; sequencing was by immunoSEQ multiplex PCR. The sample lists about 700,000 clones, around an eighth occurring once. The V and J ends lost 4 bases and 4 bases respectively, with 19 bases between them. Germline CDR1 reads GTSNPN; CDR2 reads SVGIG (reference sequence). The CDR3 has 15 amino acids. This clone has a handful of counts. Its specificity is unknown. One heparinised blood draw, averaging approximately 120 mL, came from each donor.

The chain recombines TRBV30 with TRBJ1-1; D not certain. The sequence was collected from a man aged 18 to 29 with type 1 diabetes. Sequencing used naive CD4+ T cells from blood. CDR3 DNA: TGTGCCTGGATTAAGACCCAGCCAGGAGGCACTGAAGCTTTCTTT. It codes for CAWIKTQPGGTEAFF. Based on the CDR3 plus reference TRBV30 and TRBJ1-1, the full variable domain is SQTIHQWPATLVQPVGSPLSLECTVEGTSNPNLYWYRQAAGRGLQLLFYSVGIGQISSEVPQNLSASRPQDRQFILSSKKLLLSDSGFYLCAWIKTQPGGTEAFFGQGTRLTVV.